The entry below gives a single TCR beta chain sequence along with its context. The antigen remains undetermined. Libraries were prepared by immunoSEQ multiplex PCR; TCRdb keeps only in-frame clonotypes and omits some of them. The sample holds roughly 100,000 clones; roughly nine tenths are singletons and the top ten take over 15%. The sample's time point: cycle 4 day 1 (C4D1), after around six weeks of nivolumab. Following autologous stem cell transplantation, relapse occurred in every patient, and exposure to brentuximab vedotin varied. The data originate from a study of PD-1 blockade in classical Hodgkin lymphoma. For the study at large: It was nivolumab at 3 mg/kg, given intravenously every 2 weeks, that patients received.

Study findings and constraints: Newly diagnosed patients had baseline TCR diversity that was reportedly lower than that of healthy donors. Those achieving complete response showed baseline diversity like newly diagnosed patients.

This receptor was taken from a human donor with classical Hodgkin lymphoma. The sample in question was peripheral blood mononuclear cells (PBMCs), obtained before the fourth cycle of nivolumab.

The CDR3 sequence: CASSGDRDPANYGYTF. The CDR3 region has the DNA TGTGCCAGCAGCGGGGACAGGGACCCAGCTAACTATGGCTACACCTTC. The V gene is TRBV9, the J gene TRBJ1-2; 9 bases fit TRBD1. The CDR3 loop spans 16 amino acids. In germline, CDR1 is SGDLS, CDR2 YYNGEE. V lost 3 bases, J lost 0 bases, and 6 bases stayed unmatched.